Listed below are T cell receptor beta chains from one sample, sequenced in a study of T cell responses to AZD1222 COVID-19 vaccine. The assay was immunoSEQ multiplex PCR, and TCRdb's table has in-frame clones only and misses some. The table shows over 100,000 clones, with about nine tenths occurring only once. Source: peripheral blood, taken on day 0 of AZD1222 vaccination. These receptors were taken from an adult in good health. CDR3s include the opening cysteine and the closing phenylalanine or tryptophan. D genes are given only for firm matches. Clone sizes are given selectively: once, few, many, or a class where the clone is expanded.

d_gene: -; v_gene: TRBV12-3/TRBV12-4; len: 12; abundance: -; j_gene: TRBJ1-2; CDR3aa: CASSVGGYGYTF; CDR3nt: TGTGCCAGCAGCGTAGGGGGCTATGGCTACACCTTC
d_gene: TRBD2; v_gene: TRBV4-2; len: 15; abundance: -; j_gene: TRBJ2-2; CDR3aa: CASSQTSGNTGELFF; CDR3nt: TGTGCCAGCAGCCAAACTAGCGGGAACACCGGGGAGCTGTTTTTT
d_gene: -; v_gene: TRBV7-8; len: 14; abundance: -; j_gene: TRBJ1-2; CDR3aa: CASSLGASNYGYTF; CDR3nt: TGTGCCAGCAGCCTCGGGGCCTCAAACTATGGCTACACCTTC
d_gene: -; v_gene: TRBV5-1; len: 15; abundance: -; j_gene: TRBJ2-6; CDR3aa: CASSSGSSGANVLTF; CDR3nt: TGCGCCAGCAGCAGCGGTAGCTCTGGGGCCAACGTCCTGACTTTC
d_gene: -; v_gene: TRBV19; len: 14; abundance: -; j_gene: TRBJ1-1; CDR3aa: CASSISTRVPEAFF; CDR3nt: TGTGCCAGTAGTATATCAACGCGGGTGCCTGAAGCTTTCTTT
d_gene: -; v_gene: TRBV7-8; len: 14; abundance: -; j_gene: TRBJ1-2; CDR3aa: CASTSWGSNYGYTF; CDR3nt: TGTGCCAGCACCTCCTGGGGCAGTAACTATGGCTACACCTTC
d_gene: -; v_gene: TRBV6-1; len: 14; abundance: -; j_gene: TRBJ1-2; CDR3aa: CASSEVGQSYGYTF; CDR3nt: TGTGCCAGCAGTGAAGTGGGCCAGAGCTATGGCTACACCTTC
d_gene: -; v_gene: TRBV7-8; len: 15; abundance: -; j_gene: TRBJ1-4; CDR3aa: CASSLSGKEREKLFF; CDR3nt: TGTGCCAGCAGCTTATCCGGGAAAGAACGAGAAAAACTGTTTTTT
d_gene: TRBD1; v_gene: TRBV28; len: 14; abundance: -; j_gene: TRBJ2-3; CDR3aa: CASSPGTGGNTQYF; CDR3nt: TGTGCCAGCAGCCCTGGGACAGGGGGTAATACGCAGTATTTT
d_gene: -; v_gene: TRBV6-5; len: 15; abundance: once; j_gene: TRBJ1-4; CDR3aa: CASSYSWSRDEKLFF; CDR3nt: TGTGCCAGCAGTTACTCTTGGAGTCGGGATGAAAAACTGTTTTTT
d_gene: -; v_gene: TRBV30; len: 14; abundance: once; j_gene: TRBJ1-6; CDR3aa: CAWRRTAYNSPLHF; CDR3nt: TGTGCCTGGAGGCGGACAGCCTATAATTCACCCCTCCACTTT
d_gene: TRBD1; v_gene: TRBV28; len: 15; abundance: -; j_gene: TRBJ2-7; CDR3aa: CASRPRTGVLYEQYF; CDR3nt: TGTGCCAGCAGACCCCGGACAGGGGTCCTCTACGAGCAGTACTTC
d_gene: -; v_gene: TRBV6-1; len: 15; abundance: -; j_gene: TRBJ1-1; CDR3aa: CASSEWPKAGTEAFF; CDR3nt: TGTGCCAGCAGTGAATGGCCCAAGGCGGGCACTGAAGCTTTCTTT
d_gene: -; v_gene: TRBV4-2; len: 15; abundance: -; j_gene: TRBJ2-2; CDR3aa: CASSPRVAEAGELFF; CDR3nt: TGTGCCAGCAGCCCCCGGGTAGCGGAGGCCGGGGAGCTGTTTTTT
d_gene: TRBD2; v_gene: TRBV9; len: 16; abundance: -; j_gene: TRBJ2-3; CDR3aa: CASSVGAGEPGDTQYF; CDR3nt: TGTGCCAGCAGCGTAGGAGCGGGAGAACCGGGAGATACGCAGTATTTT